A single sample gave rise to the 5 T cell receptor beta chains below, sequenced in a study of preoperative IRX-2 immunotherapy in early breast cancer. Repertoires were generated with immunoSEQ multiplex PCR, while TCRdb's copy carries only in-frame clones and drops some. The data show roughly 6,200 clones, roughly four fifths seen once. Specified treatment: preoperative locoregional IRX-2 cytokine immunotherapy. Sequencing used tumor tissue, obtained before IRX-2 immunotherapy. The receptors stem from a human donor with breast cancer.

This clone was seen more than once but under ten times. This rearrangement joins TRBV11-3 to TRBJ1-3; 7 bases line up with TRBD1. With 6 bases clipped from V and 2 bases from J, the junction kept 10 bases outside the gene matches. The germline CDR1 and CDR2 sequences are SGHNT and YENEEA. The CDR3 totals 16 residues. The CDR3 DNA reads TGTGCCAGCAGGGAGAGTTTCAGGGGGACTGGAAACACCATATATTTT. It translates to CASRESFRGTGNTIYF.

The rearrangement joins TRBV30 to TRBJ2-1; D might be TRBD2 (5 bases). V lost 4 bases and J 8 bases, leaving 21 bases between the germline ends. Germline assignment: CDR1 GTSNPN and CDR2 SVGIG (reference sequence). The CDR3 totals 15 residues. The CDR3 loop reads CAWNLEVRGRDEQFF. CDR3 coding DNA: TGTGCCTGGAACTTGGAGGTGAGAGGACGCGATGAGCAGTTCTTC.

This chain uses TRBV19 with TRBJ1-1; no clear D. Germline V gene sequence: CDR1 LNHDA, CDR2 SQIVND (reference sequence). V was shortened by 2 bases and J by 0 bases, with 7 bases between the two germline ends. This CDR3 contains 14 residues. CDR3 in amino acids: CASSISRLNTEAFF. As DNA, the CDR3 is TGTGCCAGTAGTATATCGCGACTGAACACTGAAGCTTTCTTT.

This chain uses TRBV18 with TRBJ1-1; D might be TRBD1 (5 bases). Trimming removed 2 bases from V and 3 bases from J, with 16 bases in between. This CDR3 is 16 amino acids long. Per the germline V gene, CDR1 is KGHSH and CDR2 is LQKENI. The CDR3 DNA is TGTGCCAGCTCACCAAACCAAAATGGGGGGGACACTGAAGCTTTCTTT. This sequence encodes CASSPNQNGGDTEAFF.

The genes are TRBV19 and TRBJ2-5; TRBD2 is a possible D gene (6 bases). Germline V gene lookup returns CDR1 LNHDA and CDR2 SQIVND (reference sequence). The CDR3 is 16 residues long. The V end was cut by 3 bases, the J end by 5 bases, with 19 bases between. The CDR3: CASSIKSWWGDETQYF. CDR3 sequence (DNA): TGTGCCAGTAGTATTAAAAGCTGGTGGGGGGACGAGACCCAGTACTTC.